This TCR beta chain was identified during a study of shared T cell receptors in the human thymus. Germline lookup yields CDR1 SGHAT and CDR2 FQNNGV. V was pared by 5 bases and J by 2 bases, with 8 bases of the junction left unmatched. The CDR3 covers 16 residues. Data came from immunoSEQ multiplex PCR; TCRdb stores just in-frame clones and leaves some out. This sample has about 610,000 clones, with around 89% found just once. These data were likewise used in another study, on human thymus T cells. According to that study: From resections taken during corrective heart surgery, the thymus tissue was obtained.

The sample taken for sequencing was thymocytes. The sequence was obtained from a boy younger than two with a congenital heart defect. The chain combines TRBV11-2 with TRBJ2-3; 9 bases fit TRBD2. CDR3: CASSPPEREATDTQYF. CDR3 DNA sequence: TGTGCCAGCAGCCCCCCGGAGCGGGAGGCCACAGATACGCAGTATTTT.